The text below deals with one T cell receptor (beta chain). Its antigen is unidentified. Time point denoted: patch test 1, 2 weeks after DPC sensitization. Treatment described: therapeutic diphenylcyclopropenone sensitization with weekly scalp DPC. Alopecia patients deemed DPC-suitable, aged 18 to 70, excluding pregnancy. The data derive from a study of human T cells and chemical hapten exposure. Study-level background: Patients were given diphenylcyclopropenone on the scalp weekly across the approximately 26-week study. Women made up most patients, who had alopecia areata, totalis or universalis. Study conclusions and caveats: Expanded TCRs produced significantly more large CDR3 similarity clusters than controls did.

A single record per CDR3 protein comes from TCRdb applying MiXCR to the RACE reads. The sample has 75,000 to 100,000 distinct CDR3 sequences, over 9.5% seen once. This CDR3 is built from 14 residues. Germline CDR1 and CDR2: KGHSH and LQKENI. V lost 3 bases, J lost 8 bases, and 11 bases lay in between. The chain combines TRBV18 with TRBJ1-6; D unclear. This receptor was taken from a man in his forties with alopecia areata. Some clones in this sample may be carry-over from other donors' samples. The sequenced sample was whole blood, obtained in connection with sensitization to the hapten diphenylcyclopropenone (DPC). CDR3 residues: CASSPSFPDSPLHF. The CDR3 DNA reads as TGTGCCAGCTCACCTTCTTTCCCGGATTCACCCCTCCACTTT.